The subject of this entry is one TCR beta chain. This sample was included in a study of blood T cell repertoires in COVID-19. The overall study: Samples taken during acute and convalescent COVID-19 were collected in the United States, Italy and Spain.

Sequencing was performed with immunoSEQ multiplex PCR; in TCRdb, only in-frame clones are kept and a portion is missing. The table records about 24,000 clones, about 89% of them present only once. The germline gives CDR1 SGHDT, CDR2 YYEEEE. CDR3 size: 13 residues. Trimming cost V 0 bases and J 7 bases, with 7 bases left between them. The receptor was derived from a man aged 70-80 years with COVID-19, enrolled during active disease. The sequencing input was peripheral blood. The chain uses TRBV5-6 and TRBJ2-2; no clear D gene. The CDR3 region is CASSLVGFGELFF. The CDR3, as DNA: TGTGCCAGCAGCTTGGTCGGGTTCGGGGAGCTGTTTTTT.